This T cell receptor (beta chain) was obtained from a study of T cells after yellow fever vaccination. Comment on this clonotype: Its antigen is not known.

Germline CDR1 MGHDK, CDR2 SYGVNS. The V end lost 2 bases, the J end lost 4 bases, and 14 bases lay between the germline ends. The CDR3 has 15 amino acids. TCRdb re-analysed the 5' RACE reads in MiXCR, keeping a single row per CDR3 protein. Of under 350,000 distinct CDR3 sequences in the sample, roughly 3.9% were seen once. Whole-study results and caveats: The secondary response showed a weaker magnitude and a faster peak, day 5 versus 15.

Sequencing used PBMCs, obtained 5 days after the yellow fever booster vaccination. This chain joins TRBV25-1 and TRBJ1-2, with D possibly being TRBD1 (5 bases). The clonotype comes from a man between 18 and 35 years old who received the YFV17D yellow fever vaccine. CDR3 sequence: CASSESWGLGYGYTF. CDR3 nucleotide sequence: TGTGCCAGCAGTGAAAGTTGGGGGTTGGGCTATGGCTACACCTTC.